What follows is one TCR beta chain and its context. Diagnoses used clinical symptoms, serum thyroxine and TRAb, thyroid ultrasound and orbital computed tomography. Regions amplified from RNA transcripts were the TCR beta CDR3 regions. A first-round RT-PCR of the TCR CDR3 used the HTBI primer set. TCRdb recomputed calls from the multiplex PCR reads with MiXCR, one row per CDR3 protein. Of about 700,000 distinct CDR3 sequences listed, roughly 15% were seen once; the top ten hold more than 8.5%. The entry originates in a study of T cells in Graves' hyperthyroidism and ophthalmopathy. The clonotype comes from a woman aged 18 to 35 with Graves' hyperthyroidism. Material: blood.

CDR3 nucleotides: TGTGCCAGCAGTTATCCTCCGTGGGGACTCAGGAGCAATCAGCCCCAGCATTTT. Protein product: CASSYPPWGLRSNQPQHF. This sequence joins TRBV6-2 or TRBV6-3 and TRBJ1-5; D perhaps matches TRBD1 (5 bases). CDR3 length: 18 amino acids. V was pared by 3 bases and J by 1 base, with 19 bases between. Per germline, CDR1 MNHEY and CDR2 SVGEGT.